This T cell receptor beta chain was recorded in a study of control samples from healthy donors and cancer patients. Profiled with immunoSEQ multiplex PCR; TCRdb holds only in-frame clones, not every one. The sample contains around 100,000 clones, 85% to 90% of which appear only once. V shed 6 bases, J shed 3 bases, and the junction held 5 bases outside the gene matches. CDR3 length: 14 amino acids. In germline, CDR1 is SQVTM, CDR2 ANQGSEA. This receptor was identified in a man between 25 and 39 years old in good health. Sample: blood. The chain employs TRBV29-1 and TRBJ1-2; 12 bases map to TRBD1. The CDR3 region is CSVTGTGGDYGYTF. DNA of the CDR3: TGCAGCGTAACCGGGACAGGGGGCGACTATGGCTACACCTTC.